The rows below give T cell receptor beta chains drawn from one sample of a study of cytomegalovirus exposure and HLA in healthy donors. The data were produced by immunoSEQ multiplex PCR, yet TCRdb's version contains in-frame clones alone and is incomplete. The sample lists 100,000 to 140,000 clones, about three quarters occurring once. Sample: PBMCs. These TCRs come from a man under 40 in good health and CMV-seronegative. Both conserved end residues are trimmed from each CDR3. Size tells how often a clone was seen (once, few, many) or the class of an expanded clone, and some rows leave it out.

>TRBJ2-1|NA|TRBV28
ASSTTFAYNEQF
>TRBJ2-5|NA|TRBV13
ASSFPTTGEETQY
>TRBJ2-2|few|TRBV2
ASSPTTGGTGELF
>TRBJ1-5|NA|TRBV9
ASSATGDRNQPQH
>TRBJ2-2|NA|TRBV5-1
ASSSSGSNTGELF
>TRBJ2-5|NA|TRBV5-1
ASSNYRETQY
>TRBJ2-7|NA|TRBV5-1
ASSSQTGAYEQY
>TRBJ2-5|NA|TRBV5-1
ASSLGLAGVETQY
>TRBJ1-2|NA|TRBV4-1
ASSQARTGYYGYT
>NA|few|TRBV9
ASSVAGTISYEQY
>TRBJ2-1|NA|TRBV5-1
ASSLVRGGFNEQF
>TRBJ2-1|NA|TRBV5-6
ASSYGTSGRVGNEQF
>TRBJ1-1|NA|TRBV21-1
ASSKEGGETF
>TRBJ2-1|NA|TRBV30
AWSVWDRGPLGEQF
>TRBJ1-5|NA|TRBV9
ASSVGTDNQPQH
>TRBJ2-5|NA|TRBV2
ASSSEIARQY
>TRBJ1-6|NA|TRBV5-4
ASSLGLGGSPLH
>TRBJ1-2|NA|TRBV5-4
ASSPDRGRDNYGYT
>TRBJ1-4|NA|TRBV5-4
ASSLAGTNEKLF
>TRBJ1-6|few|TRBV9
ASSVVQDNSPLH
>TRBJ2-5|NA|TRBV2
ASLPGGPETQY
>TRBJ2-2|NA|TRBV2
ASSQTGSTGELF
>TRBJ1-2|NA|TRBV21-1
ASSVEDRENGYT
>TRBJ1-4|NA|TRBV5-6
ASSLLTGAEKLF